This T cell receptor (beta chain) was sequenced in a study of CD8+ T cells in alopecia areata. This CDR3 is built from 18 residues. CDR1 SQVTM and CDR2 ANQGSEA come from the germline V gene. Trimming took 3 bases from V and 4 from J, leaving 27 bases between them. Regarding treatment: oral pan-JAK inhibitor, 5-10 mg twice daily. This clone came up once. In each case, RNA was isolated and then reverse transcribed into cDNA as the sequencing template. Only in-frame clones appear in the TCRdb table, and some are missing; sequencing was by immunoSEQ multiplex PCR. This sample has roughly 200,000 clones, with roughly 53% found just once.

The V call is TRBV29-1, the J call TRBJ2-5, with D perhaps assigned TRBD1 or TRBD2 (5 bases each). The sample consisted of CD8+ T cells sorted from blood, taken at week 24, from a patient treated with tofacitinib. This clonotype was obtained from a human donor with alopecia areata. The CDR3 is CSVEDLGGRSDPPETQYF. CDR3 sequence (DNA): TGCAGCGTTGAGGATCTTGGGGGTCGATCAGACCCACCAGAGACCCAGTACTTC. The whole variable domain, filled in from reference TRBV29-1 and TRBJ2-5, reads SAVISQKPSRDICQRGTSLTIQCQVDSQVTMMFWYRQQPGQSLTLIATANQGSEATYESGFVIDKFPISRPNLTFSTLTVSNMSPEDSSIYLCSVEDLGGRSDPPETQYFGPGTRLLVL.